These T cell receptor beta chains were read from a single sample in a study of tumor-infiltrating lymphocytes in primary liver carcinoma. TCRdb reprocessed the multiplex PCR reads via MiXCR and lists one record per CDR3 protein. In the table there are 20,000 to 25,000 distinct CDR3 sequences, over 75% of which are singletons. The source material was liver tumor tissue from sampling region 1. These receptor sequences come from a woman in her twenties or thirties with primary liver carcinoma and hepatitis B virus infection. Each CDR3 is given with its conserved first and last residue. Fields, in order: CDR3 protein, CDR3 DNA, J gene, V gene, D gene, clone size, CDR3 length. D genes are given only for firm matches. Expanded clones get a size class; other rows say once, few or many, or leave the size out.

CDR3: CASSEAGLRGPFF
DNA: TGTGCCAGCAGTGAAGCGGGACTCCGAGGGCCGTTTTTT
J: TRBJ1-4
V: TRBV6-1
D: -
size: few
length: 13

CDR3: CASSLGTSWKLEQFF
DNA: TGCGCCAGCAGCTTAGGAACTAGCTGGAAGCTTGAGCAGTTCTTC
J: TRBJ2-1
V: TRBV11-3
D: -
size: many
length: 15

CDR3: CADSAELEIYGYTF
DNA: TGCGCCGACAGCGCTGAGCTGGAGATCTATGGCTACACCTTC
J: TRBJ1-2
V: TRBV4-3
D: -
size: -
length: 14

CDR3: CASSTDKGLTHYF
DNA: TGTGCCAGCAGTACCGACAAGGGGCTAACCCACTACTTC
J: TRBJ2-5
V: TRBV6-5
D: -
size: few
length: 13

CDR3: CASSSLGNRRNERFF
DNA: TGTGCCAGCAGTTCCCTGGGGAACAGGAGGAATGAGCGGTTCTTC
J: TRBJ2-1
V: TRBV28
D: -
size: -
length: 15

CDR3: CASSDPAASGSRTDTQYF
DNA: TGCGCCAGCAGTGATCCGGCGGCTAGCGGGAGTCGGACAGATACGCAGTATTTT
J: TRBJ2-3
V: TRBV5-4
D: TRBD2
size: -
length: 18

CDR3: CAIGPGNTIYF
DNA: TGTGCCATCGGACCTGGAAACACCATATATTTT
J: TRBJ1-3
V: TRBV10-3
D: -
size: few
length: 11

CDR3: CASSPSGRVGYGYTF
DNA: TGTGCCAGCAGCCCCTCCGGACGGGTGGGCTATGGCTACACCTTC
J: TRBJ1-2
V: TRBV7-8
D: -
size: many
length: 15

CDR3: CACSPGTEGYF
DNA: TGTGCCTGCAGCCCCGGGACAGAAGGTTACTTT
J: TRBJ1-1
V: TRBV11-2
D: TRBD1
size: -
length: 11

CDR3: CSVAWRPNQPQYF
DNA: TGCAGCGTGGCCTGGCGGCCAAATCAGCCCCAGTATTTT
J: TRBJ2-3
V: TRBV29-1
D: -
size: -
length: 13

CDR3: CASSLGTPMASQYF
DNA: TGTGCCAGCAGCCTTGGGACGCCGATGGCTTCGCAGTATTTT
J: TRBJ2-3
V: TRBV11-3
D: -
size: -
length: 14

CDR3: CSSSLRTGPSQYF
DNA: TGTTCCAGCAGCTTACGGACAGGGCCATCGCAATACTTC
J: TRBJ2-7
V: TRBV5-6
D: TRBD1
size: -
length: 13

CDR3: CASIPTGRQGTQYF
DNA: TGCGCCAGCATCCCGACGGGGAGGCAAGGGACCCAGTACTTC
J: TRBJ2-5
V: TRBV4-3
D: -
size: once
length: 14

CDR3: CASSLAPLLAGANELYF
DNA: TGTGCCAGCAGCTTAGCCCCGTTACTAGCGGGAGCGAACGAGCTGTACTTC
J: TRBJ2-7
V: TRBV11-2
D: TRBD2
size: -
length: 17

CDR3: CTSTIPGPGLAKNIQYF
DNA: TGTACCAGCACGATCCCCGGGCCGGGCCTAGCCAAAAACATTCAGTACTTC
J: TRBJ2-4
V: TRBV12-3/TRBV12-4
D: -
size: -
length: 17

CDR3: CASSPGNTHEQYF
DNA: TGTGCCAGCAGCCCCGGGAACACCCACGAGCAGTACTTC
J: TRBJ2-7
V: TRBV11-2
D: -
size: -
length: 13

CDR3: CGSSSTIDRGSQIWQYF
DNA: TGTGGCAGCAGTTCCACCATAGACCGGGGAAGCCAGATATGGCAGTATTTT
J: TRBJ2-3
V: TRBV6-6
D: -
size: -
length: 17

CDR3: CANSLPMKTQYF
DNA: TGTGCAAACAGCTTACCCATGAAAACCCAGTACTTC
J: TRBJ2-5
V: TRBV7-9
D: -
size: -
length: 12

CDR3: CSVERDRPFYGYTF
DNA: TGCAGCGTTGAAAGGGACAGGCCTTTCTATGGCTACACCTTC
J: TRBJ1-2
V: TRBV29-1
D: TRBD1
size: medium-sized
length: 14

CDR3: CASSSTSDRGCQIGQYF
DNA: TGTGCCAGCAGTTCCACCTCAGACCGGGGATGCCAGATAGGCCAGTATTTT
J: TRBJ2-3
V: TRBV6-6
D: -
size: -
length: 17

CDR3: CSVDRERDTEAFF
DNA: TGCAGCGTTGACAGGGAGAGGGACACTGAAGCTTTCTTT
J: TRBJ1-1
V: TRBV29-1
D: -
size: -
length: 13

CDR3: CTSSFQLVGGGYEQFF
DNA: TGTACCAGCAGTTTCCAGCTAGTGGGAGGGGGTTATGAGCAGTTCTTC
J: TRBJ2-1
V: TRBV28
D: -
size: -
length: 16

CDR3: CAGSQAVTGGHISYEQYF
DNA: TGCGCTGGCAGCCAAGCTGTGACGGGGGGTCACATTAGTTACGAGCAGTACTTC
J: TRBJ2-7
V: TRBV4-3
D: TRBD2
size: -
length: 18

CDR3: CSAGGGPDGPQHF
DNA: TGCAGCGCGGGGGGGGGCCCAGACGGTCCCCAGCATTTT
J: TRBJ1-5
V: TRBV29-1
D: -
size: many
length: 13

CDR3: CASKIARNYEQYF
DNA: TGTGCTAGCAAGATTGCGAGGAACTACGAGCAGTATTTC
J: TRBJ2-7
V: TRBV11-2
D: -
size: few
length: 13

CDR3: CASTTGLSLEETQYF
DNA: TGTGCCAGCACCACGGGACTCTCCCTGGAGGAGACCCAGTACTTC
J: TRBJ2-5
V: TRBV28
D: -
size: -
length: 15

CDR3: CTSSPFLGGQSQHF
DNA: TGTACCAGCAGCCCCTTCCTTGGGGGCCAGTCCCAGCATTTT
J: TRBJ1-5
V: TRBV7-8
D: -
size: -
length: 14

CDR3: CVISERGTNEELFF
DNA: TGTGTCATCAGTGAGAGGGGGACTAATGAAGAACTGTTTTTT
J: TRBJ1-4
V: TRBV10-3
D: -
size: few
length: 14

CDR3: CANSQDRRIGREQYF
DNA: TGCGCCAACAGCCAAGATCGACGGATAGGGCGGGAGCAGTACTTC
J: TRBJ2-7
V: TRBV4-3
D: -
size: -
length: 15

CDR3: CALHGTSSPYTGDMFF
DNA: TGTGCCCTTCATGGCACTTCGTCGCCTTACACCGGGGACATGTTTTTT
J: TRBJ2-2
V: TRBV25-1
D: -
size: -
length: 16

CDR3: CACSLDRTGRYEQYF
DNA: TGTGCCTGCAGCTTAGACAGGACAGGGCGCTACGAGCAGTACTTC
J: TRBJ2-7
V: TRBV11-2
D: TRBD1
size: -
length: 15

CDR3: CASKIAVNYEQCF
DNA: TGTGCCAGCAAGATTGCGGTTAACTACGAGCAGTGCTTC
J: TRBJ2-7
V: TRBV11-2
D: -
size: once
length: 13

CDR3: CVSSLSVTNEQFF
DNA: TGTGTCAGCAGCTTATCGGTAACGAATGAGCAGTTCTTC
J: TRBJ2-1
V: TRBV11-2
D: -
size: few
length: 13

CDR3: CASSHRNSGRFNTGELFF
DNA: TGTGCCAGCAGTCACCGGAATAGCGGGAGGTTTAACACCGGGGAGCTGTTTTTC
J: TRBJ2-2
V: TRBV28
D: TRBD2
size: -
length: 18

CDR3: CASSNLTASGSRTDTQYF
DNA: TGTGCCAGTAGTAACCTGACGGCTAGCGGGAGTCGGACAGATACGCAGTATTTT
J: TRBJ2-3
V: TRBV5-4
D: TRBD2
size: -
length: 18

CDR3: CASSGKVFGEQFF
DNA: TGTGCCAGCAGTGGGAAAGTCTTCGGTGAGCAGTTCTTC
J: TRBJ2-1
V: TRBV6-1
D: -
size: -
length: 13

CDR3: CASSLREGGADTQYF
DNA: TGTGCCAGCAGCTTGCGGGAGGGGGGCGCAGATACGCAGTATTTT
J: TRBJ2-3
V: TRBV11-2
D: TRBD2
size: -
length: 15

CDR3: CSSSILAGGSRSNTGELFF
DNA: TGCTCCAGCAGCATACTAGCGGGAGGGTCCCGTTCGAACACCGGGGAGCTGTTTTTT
J: TRBJ2-2
V: TRBV4-3
D: TRBD2
size: -
length: 19

CDR3: CASRQATGTDYEQCF
DNA: TGTGCCAGCCGCCAGGCGACGGGGACTGACTACGAGCAGTGCTTC
J: TRBJ2-7
V: TRBV14
D: -
size: few
length: 15

CDR3: CANSATPAVPEQYF
DNA: TGTGCCAACAGCGCGACGCCAGCGGTCCCCGAGCAGTACTTC
J: TRBJ2-7
V: TRBV7-8
D: -
size: -
length: 14

CDR3: CSALASYGCTF
DNA: -
J: TRBJ1-2
V: TRBV29-1
D: -
size: -
length: 11

CDR3: CASSDTGNEQFF
DNA: TGTGCCAGCAGTGATACAGGGAATGAGCAGTTCTTT
J: TRBJ2-1
V: TRBV28
D: -
size: -
length: 12

CDR3: CASSETLPGGAANTGELFF
DNA: TGTGCCAGCAGTGAAACCCTTCCCGGGGGCGCCGCGAACACCGGGGAGCTGTTTTTT
J: TRBJ2-2
V: TRBV6-1
D: -
size: large
length: 19

CDR3: CASSRTRQGRVDTQHF
DNA: TGTGCCAGCAGCCGGACGCGACAGGGAAGGGTGGATACGCAGCATTTT
J: TRBJ1-5
V: TRBV11-2
D: TRBD1
size: -
length: 16

CDR3: CASSLAEGLSLYEQYF
DNA: TGTGCCAGCAGCTTGGCAGAGGGACTATCACTCTACGAGCAGTACTTC
J: TRBJ2-7
V: TRBV5-6
D: TRBD2
size: -
length: 16

CDR3: CSVRDSRGTSGSYEQFF
DNA: TGCAGTGTTAGGGACTCCCGGGGGACTAGCGGGAGCTATGAGCAGTTTTTC
J: TRBJ2-1
V: TRBV20-1
D: TRBD2
size: -
length: 17

CDR3: CANSLGRECNIQYF
DNA: TGTGCCAACAGTTTAGGGCGGGAGTGTAACATTCAGTACTTC
J: TRBJ2-4
V: TRBV12-3/TRBV12-4
D: TRBD2
size: -
length: 14

CDR3: CASSLDGHPPDTDTQYF
DNA: TGTGCCAGCAGCCTAGACGGACACCCTCCAGACACAGATACGCAGTATTTT
J: TRBJ2-3
V: TRBV5-4
D: -
size: -
length: 17

CDR3: CPSSLSQDTRFF
DNA: TGTCCCAGCAGCTTAAGCCAGGACACGAGGTTCTTT
J: TRBJ1-1
V: TRBV7-9
D: -
size: -
length: 12